Below are 6 T cell receptor beta chains sequenced from a single sample in a study of Tregs in tolerant kidney transplant recipients. TCRdb's table, derived via immunoSEQ multiplex PCR, lists solely in-frame clones and lacks some. The table shows about 68,000 clones, with roughly 89% occurring only once. Sequencing was done on a sample of CD4+ T cells from blood. All receptors derive from a human donor in good health.

V usage is TRBV25-1 and J usage is TRBJ2-2, with a tentative D call TRBD1 (6 bases). The CDR3 has 16 amino acids. V lost 8 bases and J 1 base, leaving 17 bases between the germline ends. Germline CDR1 MGHDK, CDR2 SYGVNS. The CDR3 DNA sequence: TGTGCCAGCGCGGGTACAGGGAGCAAGAACACCGGGGAGCTGTTTTTT. Translating gives CASAGTGSKNTGELFF.

The chain combines TRBV29-1 with TRBJ2-1; TRBD1 matches 8 bases. The length of the CDR3 is 13 residues. Germline V gene sequence: CDR1 SQVTM, CDR2 ANQGSEA. The V and J ends lost 7 bases and 0 bases, in that order; junction bases with no gene match: 2. The DNA of the CDR3 is TGCAGCGGGACAGGGAGCTCCTACAATGAGCAGTTCTTC. The encoded protein is CSGTGSSYNEQFF.

The CDR3 region has the DNA TGTGCCAGCTCACCTGGCACGGCGGGGAGGGATGAAAAACTGTTTTTT. It translates to CASSPGTAGRDEKLFF. The gene calls are TRBV18 and TRBJ1-4; D remains unclear. This CDR3 spans 16 amino acids. Germline CDR1 is KGHSH and CDR2 is LQKENI. Deletions cut 3 bases from V and 6 bases from J, with 17 bases between.

The chain combines TRBV7-3 with TRBJ1-2, with 12 nucleotides matching TRBD1. Losses at the gene ends were 5 bases for V and 8 bases for J; bases not matched to a gene: 18. There are 18 residues in the CDR3. CDR1 is SGHTA, CDR2 FQGTGA, per germline. CDR3 amino acids: CASSPRGGTGGAGGGYTF. CDR3 sequence (DNA): TGTGCCAGCAGCCCCCGGGGGGGGACAGGGGGCGCAGGAGGGGGCTACACCTTC.

The chain links TRBV15 to TRBJ2-1, with D possibly matching TRBD2 (5 bases). The CDR3 covers 14 residues. The germline V gene encodes CDR1 LNHNV and CDR2 YYDKDF (reference sequence). Between the trimmed V and J ends, which lost 5 bases and 6 bases, there was a span of 14 bases. The CDR3 spells CATSDVGGFNEQFF. CDR3 in DNA: TGTGCCACCAGCGACGTCGGCGGGTTCAATGAGCAGTTCTTC.

The chain recombines TRBV6-8 with TRBJ1-3, with D unresolved. The length of the CDR3 is 17 residues. V was clipped by 2 bases and J by 2 bases, with 16 bases between them. Germline CDR1 is MNHGY and CDR2 is SAAAGT. The CDR3 spells CASSYADSRPTGNTIYF. In DNA form, the CDR3 reads TGTGCCAGCAGTTACGCCGACTCCAGACCGACTGGAAACACCATATATTTT.